A single sample is the source of the 13 T cell receptor beta chains below, sequenced in a study of post-analysis software for immune sequencing data. cDNA libraries of TCR beta carried unique molecular identifiers. TCRdb fed the PCR reads into MiXCR, producing one record per CDR3 protein. Of approximately 400,000 distinct CDR3 sequences in the sample, approximately 38% were seen once. Study-wide points: Comparison of patients with controls showed a handful of TRBV segments more frequent in patients, TRBV5-6, TRBV5-1 and TRBV20-1 among them.

Antigens for these TCRs are unknown. Sequenced sample: blood. These receptor sequences come from a girl aged 5-17 years with multiple sclerosis.

The chain recombines TRBV20-1 with TRBJ1-6; no clear D. CDR3 length: 16 residues. The V gene's germline CDR1 is DFQATT and CDR2 SNEGSKA (reference sequence). V lost 0 bases and J 7 bases, leaving 16 bases between the germline ends. CDR3 DNA: TGCAGTGCTAGAGAGGGTGGGGTTGTTAGGAATTCACCCCTCCACTTT. Protein sequence: CSAREGGVVRNSPLHF.

The table lists this clonotype with a few counts. The chain is built from TRBV9 and TRBJ2-1, with D maybe TRBD2 (6 bases). Germline assignment: CDR1 SGDLS and CDR2 YYNGEE. This CDR3 is 16 amino acids long. V was clipped by 0 bases and J by 0 bases, with 10 bases between them. In nucleotides, the CDR3 is TGTGCCAGCAGCGTAGCGGAGGGAAGCTCCTACAATGAGCAGTTCTTC. Translated, it gives CASSVAEGSSYNEQFF. Based on the CDR3 plus reference TRBV9 and TRBJ2-1, the full variable domain is DSGVTQTPKHLITATGQRVTLRCSPRSGDLSVYWYQQSLDQGLQFLIQYYNGEERAKGNILERFSAQQFPDLHSELNLSSLELGDSALYFCASSVAEGSSYNEQFFGPGTRLTVL.

The chain carries TRBV27 and TRBJ2-7; the match to TRBD1 covers 8 bases. Trimming at V came to 4 bases and at J to 4 bases, leaving 6 bases not matched to a gene. Germline loops: CDR1 MNHEY, CDR2 SMNVEV (reference sequence). The CDR3 loop spans 14 amino acids. The CDR3 loop reads CASSYRGWRYEQYF. The CDR3 DNA follows: TGTGCCAGCAGTTACAGGGGGTGGAGGTACGAGCAGTACTTC.

For this clonotype: A much larger clone is a single base away; this may be a read error. The chain employs TRBV20-1 and TRBJ2-7; the D gene could be TRBD1 or TRBD2 (5 bases each). The CDR3 length is 14 residues. Germline CDR1 is DFQATT and CDR2 is SNEGSKA (reference sequence). The CDR3 reads CGARVAGASYEQYF. The CDR3, as DNA: TGCGGTGCTAGAGTGGCCGGGGCCTCCTACGAGCAGTACTTC.

The chain has TRBV20-1 and TRBJ2-7; possibly TRBD1 for D (5 bases). CDR1 is DFQATT, CDR2 SNEGSKA, per germline (reference sequence). V lost 0 bases and J lost 0, with 12 bases in between. The CDR3 spans 15 residues. CDR3 coding DNA: TGCAGTGCTAGAGATGACCAGGGCCACTCCTACGAGCAGTACTTC. Residues: CSARDDQGHSYEQYF.

This chain joins TRBV20-1 and TRBJ1-2; 12 bases map to TRBD1. V gave up 2 bases and J gave up 8 bases; unmatched junction bases: 6. Looked up from germline, CDR1 is DFQATT and CDR2 is SNEGSKA (reference sequence). This CDR3 region has 14 residues. The CDR3 loop reads CSARPGTGGSGYTF. The CDR3 DNA sequence: TGCAGTGCTAGACCCGGGACAGGGGGCTCCGGCTACACCTTC.

The V call is TRBV29-1, the J call TRBJ2-7; no clear D. CDR1 is SQVTM and CDR2 is ANQGSEA in the germline V gene. The CDR3 length is 16 residues. V shed 4 bases and J shed 4 bases, with 23 bases lying between them. This chain's CDR3 is CSVVGIANRPEYEQYF. The CDR3 bases are TGCAGCGTTGTCGGAATCGCGAACCGCCCGGAGTACGAGCAGTACTTC.

The genes are TRBV6-5 and TRBJ2-2; D is uncertain. Trimming took 0 bases from V and 0 from J, leaving 8 bases between them. The CDR3 runs 16 residues. Per the germline V gene, CDR1 is MNHEY and CDR2 is SVGAGI. CDR3 in DNA: TGTGCCAGCAGTTACTCGTCAAGCCCGAACACCGGGGAGCTGTTTTTT. The encoded protein is CASSYSSSPNTGELFF.

This clonotype appeared a few times. This rearrangement joins TRBV15 to TRBJ1-4, with D unresolved. The CDR3 length is 16 residues. V was clipped by 1 base and J by 2 bases, with 11 bases between them. From germline, CDR1 is LNHNV and CDR2 YYDKDF (reference sequence). This CDR3 is CATSRVRERTNEKLFF. CDR3 coding DNA: TGTGCCACCAGCAGAGTGAGGGAACGGACTAATGAAAAACTGTTTTTT.

The V gene is TRBV4-1, the J gene TRBJ2-5, with D unclear. The V and J ends lost 4 bases and 3 bases respectively, with 15 bases between them. CDR1 and CDR2 from the germline V gene are MGHRA and YSYEKL. This CDR3 spans 15 amino acids. The chain's CDR3 is CASSLSWTTKETQYF. The CDR3 DNA follows: TGCGCCAGCAGCCTAAGCTGGACCACTAAAGAGACCCAGTACTTC.

This clonotype was detected a few times. The gene calls are TRBV29-1 and TRBJ2-7; no clear D gene. Trimming took off 6 bases at V and 0 bases at J, with 15 bases between the two ends. The CDR3 is made up of 14 amino acids. Germline loops: CDR1 SQVTM, CDR2 ANQGSEA. This CDR3 is CSVAFRVSSYEQYF. As DNA, the CDR3 is TGCAGCGTCGCTTTCCGAGTGAGCTCCTACGAGCAGTACTTC.

The sample holds a few counts of this clonotype. The V call is TRBV5-1, the J call TRBJ2-3, with TRBD1 matching 7 bases. V gave up 2 bases and J gave up 0 bases; unmatched junction bases: 6. This CDR3 is built from 16 residues. Germline lookup yields CDR1 SGHRS and CDR2 YFSETQ. The DNA of the CDR3 is TGCGCCAGCAGCTTCCGACAGGGACCAAGCACAGATACGCAGTATTTT. It specifies CASSFRQGPSTDTQYF.

The rearrangement links TRBV27 to TRBJ2-1; the match to TRBD2 covers 13 bases. V was clipped by 3 bases and J by 0 bases; unmatched bases: 8. This CDR3 is 19 amino acids long. Germline loops: CDR1 MNHEY, CDR2 SMNVEV (reference sequence). The CDR3 DNA reads as TGTGCCAGCAGTTTTGGGACTAGCGGGGAGGCCCTCTCCTACAATGAGCAGTTCTTC. It yields the protein CASSFGTSGEALSYNEQFF.